The clone carrying this TCR beta chain was seen ten or more times. As yet, its antigen is unknown. Each CDR3 protein gets one entry after TCRdb re-called the reads with MiXCR. The sample consists of 150,000 to 200,000 distinct CDR3 sequences, about 20% of them appearing once. The record originates from a study of T cell repertoires in cytomegalovirus infection. Study as a whole: Both CMV infection and a matching HLA type were indicated by public TCR beta signatures.

Germline values: CDR1 SGHVS, CDR2 FQNEAQ. The CDR3 extends over 12 amino acids. Trimming pared 5 bases from V and 4 bases from J, leaving 8 bases between. Overall study results and limits: CMV-specific TCR beta clonotypes restricted by HLA-C were the ones dominating the ex vivo response. Identification of carriers of CMV plus the relevant HLA was performed using cumulative public TCR beta family frequency.

Sequencing was done on a sample of PBMCs. This chain links TRBV7-8 with TRBJ1-2; possible D gene TRBD1, 5 bases. This receptor was obtained from a human donor in good health (CMV status not recorded). Some clones in this sample may be carry-over from other donors' samples. This CDR3 is CASSTDSYGYTF. CDR3 DNA: TGTGCCAGCAGCACTGACAGCTATGGCTACACCTTC.